This paragraph reports one T cell receptor beta chain. The data were taken from a study of T cells in localized non-small cell lung cancer. Sequenced by immunoSEQ multiplex PCR; TCRdb stores in-frame clones only, minus some. The sample holds roughly 33,000 clones; 85% to 90% are singletons and the top ten take around 4.5%. The CDR3 is 12 amino acids. Germline CDR1 reads LNHDA; CDR2 reads SQIVND (reference sequence). Trimming cost V 5 bases and J 5 bases, with 9 bases left between them. The chain recombines TRBV19 with TRBJ1-2; D not certain. The specimen was peripheral blood, collected before any cancer treatment. This clonotype was sampled from a man between 40 and 70 years old with stage I lung adenocarcinoma. The CDR3 region has the DNA TGTGCCAGTAGTCGGCCAGTTTATGGCTACACCTTC. Its translation is CASSRPVYGYTF. Combining the CDR3 with reference TRBV19 and TRBJ1-2 gives the whole variable domain DGGITQSPKYLFRKEGQNVTLSCEQNLNHDAMYWYRQDPGQGLRLIYYSQIVNDFQKGDIAEGYSVSREKKESFPLTVTSAQKNPTAFYLCASSRPVYGYTFGSGTRLTVV.